This T cell receptor beta chain is drawn from a study of blood T cell repertoires in COVID-19. For the study at large: Nucleic acid was either cDNA or gDNA, and it came from T cells, B-cell-depleted T cells, or PBMCs.

Participants were placed into cohorts based on the clinical history they reported. Germline CDR1 SGHNT, CDR2 YYREEE (reference sequence). Trimming took 0 bases from V and 1 from J; bases not matched to a gene: 3. The CDR3 covers 16 residues. Authors' data handling: Amplification with reference gene primers provided the estimates of nucleated cell counts. Libraries were prepared by immunoSEQ multiplex PCR; TCRdb keeps only in-frame clonotypes and omits some of them. V and J calls and clone size are as listed in that table; D and trimming were resolved from the DNA. Of around 240,000 clones in the sample, about 90% were seen once.

The sequence was obtained from a human donor in a cohort exposed to, infected with or recovered from COVID-19 (not recorded which). The donor label of this sample is uncertain. This chain connects TRBV5-4 to TRBJ2-2, with 7 bases that match TRBD1. Sequencing was performed on PBMCs or T cells enriched from blood (not recorded which). This CDR3 reads CASSLAGTVNTGELFF. In nucleotides, the CDR3 is TGTGCCAGCAGCTTGGCCGGGACAGTGAACACCGGGGAGCTGTTTTTT.